This T cell receptor beta chain comes out of a study of T cell repertoires in cytomegalovirus infection. Points from the study as a whole: Pooled public TCR beta family frequency picked out CMV carriers with the relevant HLA.

The CDR3 extends over 15 amino acids. Trimming cost V 4 bases and J 4 bases; bases outside gene matches: 7. The germline V gene has CDR1 LNHDA and CDR2 SQIVND (reference sequence). This clonotype was counted between two and nine times. What it recognizes is unknown. TCRdb re-called the reads through MiXCR, storing one row per CDR3 protein. The data hold 200,000 or so distinct CDR3 sequences, with about 20% observed a single time. The rearrangement links TRBV19 to TRBJ1-2, with 9 nucleotides matching TRBD1. What was sequenced was PBMCs. The sequence came from a human donor in good health (CMV status not recorded). Some clones in this sample may be carry-over from other donors' samples. The CDR3 coding sequence is TGTGCCAGTAGTACGCCGACAGGGGGATTCTATGGCTACACCTTC. Its protein product is CASSTPTGGFYGYTF.